The 29 T cell receptor beta chains presented below share a single source sample, sequenced in a study of shared T cell receptors in the human thymus. Sequenced by immunoSEQ multiplex PCR; TCRdb stores in-frame clones only, minus some. The sample includes more than 550,000 clones, over 75% seen only once; the top ten take about 0.0094%. These records were also assigned to another study, of human thymus T cells.

What was sequenced was thymocytes. The source is a boy younger than two with a congenital heart defect.

With regard to this clone: One junction end does not reproduce the germline sequence, and a read error may be involved. Distinct nucleotide sequences in the sample also encode this CDR3. The rearrangement uses TRBV11-2 and TRBJ2-7; 9 positions match TRBD1. Germline V gene sequence: CDR1 SGHAT, CDR2 FQNNGV. This CDR3 spans 14 amino acids. CDR3 loop: CASSPRDRVYEQYF. In DNA form, the CDR3 reads TGTGCCAGCAGCCCCAGGGACAGGGTGTACGAGCAATACTTC.

The chain recombines TRBV19 with TRBJ2-2; 7 bases are shared with TRBD2. The CDR3 runs to 15 residues. Germline-derived CDR1 and CDR2 are LNHDA and SQIVND (reference sequence). V shed 6 bases and J 7 bases; nucleotides not matched to a gene: 11. The CDR3 bases are TGTGCCAGTAGGATTCGGGGGGTTGGCGGCGGGGAGCTGTTTTTT. It is translated as CASRIRGVGGGELFF.

The CDR3 DNA follows: TGCGCCAGCAGCTTAACAGGAGACTCTGGAAACACCATATATTTT. Translating gives CASSLTGDSGNTIYF. The chain joins TRBV5-1 to TRBJ1-3, with a possible D match to TRBD1 (5 bases). This CDR3 comprises 15 residues. Looked up from germline, CDR1 is SGHRS and CDR2 is YFSETQ. V was shortened by 2 bases and J by 0 bases, with 9 bases between the two germline ends. Using reference TRBV5-1 and TRBJ1-3 for the parts outside the CDR3, the full variable domain is KAGVTQTPRYLIKTRGQQVTLSCSPISGHRSVSWYQQTPGQGLQFLFEYFSETQRNKGNFPGRFSGRQFSNSRSEMNVSTLELGDSALYLCASSLTGDSGNTIYFGEGSWLTVV.

The CDR3 nucleotides are TGTGCCAGCAGCTTAATAGCGGGAGATGAGCAGTTCTTC. Its protein is CASSLIAGDEQFF. The V and J genes are TRBV11-2 and TRBJ2-1; 9 bases agree with TRBD2. The V and J ends lost 2 bases and 8 bases, in that order; junction bases with no gene match: 1. Germline CDR1 is SGHAT and CDR2 is FQNNGV. The CDR3 has 13 residues.

CDR3 nucleotide sequence: TGTGCCAGCAGCTTGGATGTATACACCGGGGGGTCCTACGAGCAGTACTTC. This encodes CASSLDVYTGGSYEQYF. J is TRBJ2-7 and V is TRBV7-9; TRBD2 matches at 7 bases. Germline CDR1 reads SEHNR; CDR2 reads FQNEAQ (reference sequence). The V gene end was trimmed by 3 bases and the J gene end by 1 base; junction bases not matched to a gene: 12. The CDR3 loop spans 17 amino acids.

The CDR3 DNA is TGCGCCAGCAGCCAAGAAAGGGCGACTAGCGGGAGGGTAGCCAAAAACATTCAGTACTTC. Translating it yields CASSQERATSGRVAKNIQYF. This chain links TRBV4-3 with TRBJ2-4; 14 nucleotides align to TRBD2. Germline V gives CDR1 LGHNA, CDR2 YSLEER. The CDR3 has 20 residues. J gave up 0 bases and V 0 bases, and 7 bases lay outside the gene matches.

The sample holds one count of this clone. The rearrangement links TRBV4-1 to TRBJ2-7, with D unclear. The DNA end is a closer match to TRBJ2-5, so the J assignment may be wrong. The CDR3 has 13 amino acids. Germline V gene data show CDR1 as MGHRA and CDR2 as YSYEKL. CDR3 nucleotides: TGCGCCAGCAGCCAAGGACGTTTGGAGACCCAGTACTTC. Protein product: CASSQGRLETQYF.

The J gene is TRBJ2-1, the V gene TRBV10-1; the match to TRBD2 covers 7 bases. The CDR3 extends over 16 amino acids. Germline V gene data show CDR1 as WNHNN and CDR2 as SYGVQD (reference sequence). V trimming: 5 bases; J trimming: 0 bases; junction bases outside the gene matches: 7. The chain's CDR3 is CASSPVGGSSYNEQFF. In nucleotides, the CDR3 is TGCGCCAGCAGTCCGGTGGGGGGGAGCTCCTACAATGAGCAGTTCTTC.

The chain uses TRBV29-1 and TRBJ1-4; D is perhaps TRBD1 (5 bases). There are 15 residues in the CDR3. V dropped 7 bases and J dropped 5 bases, with 20 bases sitting between them. Germline V gives CDR1 SQVTM, CDR2 ANQGSEA. DNA for the CDR3: TGCAGCGCCACCACCCCGGACACGGTGAATGAAAAACTGTTTTTT. The encoded protein is CSATTPDTVNEKLFF.

The gene calls are TRBV5-4 and TRBJ2-5; 8 bases align to TRBD2. With 2 bases clipped from V and 5 bases from J, the junction kept 11 bases outside the gene matches. Germline loops: CDR1 SGHNT, CDR2 YYREEE (reference sequence). There are 16 residues in the CDR3. The CDR3 sequence: CASSFPSGGPRETQYF. The DNA of the CDR3 is TGTGCCAGCAGCTTCCCCAGCGGGGGACCTAGGGAGACCCAGTACTTC.

This clone has a single count. The chain carries TRBV28 and TRBJ2-1, with no clear D. The germline CDR1 and CDR2 sequences are MDHEN and SYDVKM. The V end lost 3 bases, the J end lost 10 bases, and 7 bases lay between the germline ends. The CDR3 extends over 11 amino acids. CDR3 nucleotides: TGTGCCAGCAGTTTCTCGCGGGAGCAGTTCTTC. Its protein product is CASSFSREQFF.

The genes are TRBV19 and TRBJ2-7, with 8 bases that match TRBD2. V shed 2 bases, J shed 7 bases, and the junction held 10 bases outside the gene matches. Looked up from germline, CDR1 is LNHDA and CDR2 is SQIVND (reference sequence). The CDR3 has 15 residues. In DNA, the CDR3 is TGTGCCAGTAGTATATCCCCCCGGGAGGGGAGTGAGCAGTACTTC. It encodes CASSISPREGSEQYF.

The V call is TRBV6-5, the J call TRBJ1-2; 7 bases fit TRBD1. The J segment lost 3 bases and the V segment lost 5 bases, leaving 9 bases of the junction unmatched. The germline gives CDR1 MNHEY, CDR2 SVGAGI. The CDR3 extends over 15 amino acids. The CDR3 DNA is TGTGCCAGCAGTGCAACCGGGACAGCCTACTATGGCTACACCTTC. Encoded protein: CASSATGTAYYGYTF.

The V and J genes are TRBV11-2 and TRBJ1-1; D not certain. CDR1 and CDR2 from the germline V gene are SGHAT and FQNNGV. V lost 10 bases to trimming and J lost 3 bases, with 18 bases between them. The CDR3 contains 14 residues. The CDR3: CATEEPALYTEAFF. The CDR3 DNA follows: TGTGCCACCGAGGAGCCCGCACTATACACTGAAGCTTTCTTT.

The count of this clone is one. The rearrangement joins TRBV6-6 to TRBJ1-4, with 11 bases aligning to TRBD1. Losses at the gene ends were 2 bases for V and 8 bases for J; bases not matched to a gene: 7. The V gene's germline CDR1 is MNHNY and CDR2 SVGAGI (reference sequence). The CDR3 is 16 residues long. The CDR3 bases are TGTGCCAGCAGTTACGGGACAGGGGGAGGTCGGGAAAAACTGTTTTTT. Translation gives CASSYGTGGGREKLFF.

This clone was seen a few times. The chain combines TRBV28 with TRBJ2-7; D uncertain. This CDR3 has 12 residues. Germline V CDR1 and CDR2: MDHEN, SYDVKM. V was cut by 6 bases and J by 4 bases, with 10 bases left in between. CDR3 loop: CASRVGRYEQYF. The CDR3, as DNA: TGTGCCAGCAGAGTAGGCAGGTACGAGCAGTACTTC.

The rearrangement uses TRBV12-5 and TRBJ2-5; TRBD1 aligns across 9 bases. The CDR3 extends over 12 amino acids. Germline CDR1 and CDR2: LGHNT and FRNRAP. V dropped 9 bases and J dropped 5; count of bases not matched to a gene: 4. The DNA of the CDR3 is TGTGCTAGCGGACAGGGGCTGGAGACCCAGTACTTC. Protein: CASGQGLETQYF.

V and J are TRBV4-3 and TRBJ2-1; 7 bases are a match to TRBD1. V was pared by 3 bases and J by 3 bases, with 26 bases of the junction left unmatched. The germline V gene encodes CDR1 LGHNA and CDR2 YSLEER. The CDR3 has 22 residues. The DNA for the CDR3 is TGCGCCAGCAGCCAGGTCTGGGGACAGACAGGGACAAGCTCTAGACGCTACAATGAGCAGTTCTTC. This encodes CASSQVWGQTGTSSRRYNEQFF.

The V and J genes are TRBV29-1 and TRBJ2-7; 7 bases line up with TRBD1. The CDR3 has 14 amino acids. V gave up 6 bases and J gave up 7 bases; unmatched junction bases: 15. Germline CDR1 and CDR2: SQVTM and ANQGSEA. The DNA of the CDR3 is TGCAGCGTCGTTACGCCACAGGGGCCCAGGGAGCAGTACTTC. It translates to CSVVTPQGPREQYF.

The J gene is TRBJ2-7, the V gene TRBV6-6; 10 positions match TRBD2. This CDR3 spans 16 amino acids. Germline assignment: CDR1 MNHNY and CDR2 SVGAGI (reference sequence). The J segment lost 6 bases and the V segment lost 7 bases, leaving 15 bases of the junction unmatched. CDR3 bases: TGTGCCAGCACCATGATCCCTACTAGCGGGATGCTCGAGCAGTACTTC. Protein: CASTMIPTSGMLEQYF.

This chain links TRBV14 with TRBJ1-4, with unresolved D. This CDR3 spans 18 amino acids. The V gene's germline CDR1 is SGHDN and CDR2 FVKESK. V dropped 4 bases and J dropped 5 bases, with 23 bases sitting between them. For the CDR3, the DNA is TGTGCCAGCAGCCCACTTTCGTTCCTTGGTAGTCGAAATGAAAAACTGTTTTTT. This gives the protein CASSPLSFLGSRNEKLFF. The complete variable domain, with remaining parts taken from reference TRBV14 and TRBJ1-4, reads EAGVTQFPSHSVIEKGQTVTLRCDPISGHDNLYWYRRVMGKEIKFLLHFVKESKQDESGMPNNRFLAERTGGTYSTLKVQPAELEDSGVYFCASSPLSFLGSRNEKLFFGSGTQLSVL.

The chain recombines TRBV4-2 with TRBJ1-1; 8 positions match TRBD1. In germline, CDR1 is LGHNA, CDR2 YNFKEQ. This CDR3 has 14 amino acids. The V and J ends lost 3 bases and 5 bases, in that order; junction bases with no gene match: 5. This CDR3 is CASSQDRERTEAFF. DNA for the CDR3: TGTGCCAGCAGCCAGGACAGGGAGAGGACTGAAGCTTTCTTT.

The chain has TRBV7-4 and TRBJ1-1; possible D gene TRBD1, 6 bases. CDR1 and CDR2 (germline): SGHVT, SQSDAQ. CDR3 length: 16 amino acids. V lost 1 base to trimming and J lost 0 bases, with 12 bases between them. CDR3 sequence reads: CASSLVPRTVNTEAFF. The DNA of the CDR3 is TGTGCCAGCAGCTTAGTCCCACGGACAGTGAACACTGAAGCTTTCTTT.

In its sample, this clone was seen once. The chain has TRBV13 and TRBJ2-3; 14 nucleotides align to TRBD2. The CDR3 covers 22 residues. Looked up from germline, CDR1 is PRHDT and CDR2 is FYEKMQ (reference sequence). After removal of 0 bases from V and 2 bases from J, the junction contained 16 bases not matched to a gene. The CDR3 DNA sequence: TGTGCCAGCAGCTTAGGCTACAATCTAGGGACTAGCGGGAGCGGTGACACAGATACGCAGTATTTT. This sequence encodes CASSLGYNLGTSGSGDTDTQYF.

A single count supports this clone. The chain combines TRBV28 with TRBJ2-5; TRBD2 matches at 12 bases. TRBJ2-7 matches the DNA end more closely, so the J call is doubtful. This CDR3 has 14 amino acids. In germline, CDR1 is MDHEN, CDR2 SYDVKM. The chain's CDR3 is CASSGLAGYYEQYF. DNA for the CDR3: TGTGCCAGCAGTGGACTAGCGGGGTACTACGAGCAGTACTTC.

The chain uses TRBV6-1 and TRBJ1-1; a weak D match, TRBD1 (5 bases). V was shortened by 0 bases and J by 3 bases, with 11 bases between the two germline ends. The CDR3 loop spans 15 amino acids. CDR1 MNHNS and CDR2 SASEGT come from the germline V gene. DNA of the CDR3: TGTGCCAGCAGTGAAGCGAAAGTAGGGGACACTGAAGCTTTCTTT. As protein: CASSEAKVGDTEAFF.

This clone was seen a few times. This rearrangement joins TRBV4-3 to TRBJ2-7, with 13 bases aligning to TRBD2. V lost 5 bases and J lost 4; bases outside the gene matches: 5. Germline V gene lookup returns CDR1 LGHNA and CDR2 YSLEER. The CDR3 length is 15 residues. The CDR3 sequence: CASSNRTSGSYEQYF. CDR3 nucleotide sequence: TGCGCCAGCAGCAACCGGACTAGCGGGAGTTACGAGCAGTACTTC.

This chain uses TRBV4-3 with TRBJ1-4; a weak D match, TRBD1 (6 bases). Germline lookup yields CDR1 LGHNA and CDR2 YSLEER. Trimming left V 1 base short and J 4 bases short, with 16 bases between. The CDR3 runs 17 residues. DNA of the CDR3: TGCGCCAGCAGCCAAGGGGTCACAGGGAAGCGTAATGAAAAACTGTTTTTT. Amino acids: CASSQGVTGKRNEKLFF.

J is TRBJ2-7 and V is TRBV28; D is unresolved. V lost 5 bases to trimming and J lost 3 bases, with 20 bases between them. The CDR3 covers 16 residues. The germline gives CDR1 MDHEN, CDR2 SYDVKM. The CDR3 here is CASSDLPNLQRYEQYF. For the CDR3, the DNA is TGTGCCAGCAGTGATCTACCCAACCTCCAGCGCTACGAGCAGTACTTC.